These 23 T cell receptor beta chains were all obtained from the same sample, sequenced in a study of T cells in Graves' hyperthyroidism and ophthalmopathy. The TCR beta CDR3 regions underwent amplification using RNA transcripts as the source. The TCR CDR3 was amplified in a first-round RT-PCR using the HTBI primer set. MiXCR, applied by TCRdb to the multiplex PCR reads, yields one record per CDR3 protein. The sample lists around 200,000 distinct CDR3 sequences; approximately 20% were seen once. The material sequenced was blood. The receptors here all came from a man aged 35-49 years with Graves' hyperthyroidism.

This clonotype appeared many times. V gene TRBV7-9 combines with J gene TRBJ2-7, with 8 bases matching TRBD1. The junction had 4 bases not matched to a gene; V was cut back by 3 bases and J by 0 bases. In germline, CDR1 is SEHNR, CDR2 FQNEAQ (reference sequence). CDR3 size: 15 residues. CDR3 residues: CASSFRDRPSYEQYF. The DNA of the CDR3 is TGTGCCAGCAGCTTCCGGGACAGGCCCTCCTACGAGCAGTACTTC.

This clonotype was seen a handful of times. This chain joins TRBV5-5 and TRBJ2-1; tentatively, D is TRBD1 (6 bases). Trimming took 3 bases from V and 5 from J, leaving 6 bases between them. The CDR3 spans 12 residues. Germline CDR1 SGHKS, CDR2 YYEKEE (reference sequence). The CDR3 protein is CASSYRDNEQFF. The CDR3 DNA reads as TGTGCCAGCAGCTACAGGGACAATGAGCAGTTCTTC.

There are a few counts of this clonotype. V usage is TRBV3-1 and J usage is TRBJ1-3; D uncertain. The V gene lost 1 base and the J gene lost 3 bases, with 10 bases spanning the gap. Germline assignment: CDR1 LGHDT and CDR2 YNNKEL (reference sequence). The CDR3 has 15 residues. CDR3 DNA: TGTGCCAGCAGCCAAGCGGGGTTCGGTGGAAACACCATATATTTT. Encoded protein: CASSQAGFGGNTIYF.

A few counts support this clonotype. CDR3 coding DNA: TGCGCCAGCAGATCTTGGGGGGATCGTGGAAACACCATATATTTT. It encodes CASRSWGDRGNTIYF. The chain is built from TRBV5-1 and TRBJ1-3, with D perhaps matching TRBD1 (5 bases). CDR1 and CDR2 from the germline V gene are SGHRS and YFSETQ. Trimming removed 5 bases at V and 3 bases at J, with 15 bases between. The CDR3 contains 15 residues. Drawing the rest from reference TRBV5-1 and TRBJ1-3, the complete variable domain is KAGVTQTPRYLIKTRGQQVTLSCSPISGHRSVSWYQQTPGQGLQFLFEYFSETQRNKGNFPGRFSGRQFSNSRSEMNVSTLELGDSALYLCASRSWGDRGNTIYFGEGSWLTVV.

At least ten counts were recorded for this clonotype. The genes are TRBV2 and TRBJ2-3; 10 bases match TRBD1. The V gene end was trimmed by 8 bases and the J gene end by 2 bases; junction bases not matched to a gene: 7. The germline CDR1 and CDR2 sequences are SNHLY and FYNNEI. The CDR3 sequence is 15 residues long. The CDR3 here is CASRRDRGPTDTQYF. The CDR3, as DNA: TGTGCCAGCCGCCGGGACAGGGGTCCCACAGATACGCAGTATTTT.

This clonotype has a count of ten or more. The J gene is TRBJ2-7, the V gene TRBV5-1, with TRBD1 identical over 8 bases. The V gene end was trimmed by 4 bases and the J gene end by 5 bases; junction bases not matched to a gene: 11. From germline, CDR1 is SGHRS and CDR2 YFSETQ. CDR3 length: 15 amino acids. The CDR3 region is CASSGLGQALDEQYF. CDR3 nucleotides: TGCGCCAGCAGCGGTTTGGGACAGGCCCTCGACGAGCAGTACTTC.

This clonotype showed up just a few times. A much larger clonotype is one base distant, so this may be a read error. CDR3 loop: CSARDTATNTEAFF. The CDR3 nucleotides read TGCAGTGCTAGAGATACGGCCACGAACACTGAAGCTTTCTTT. The rearrangement joins TRBV20-1 to TRBJ1-1; D gene ambiguous. Looked up from germline, CDR1 is DFQATT and CDR2 is SNEGSKA (reference sequence). Trimming removed 0 bases at V and 1 base at J, with 9 bases between. The CDR3 runs 14 residues.

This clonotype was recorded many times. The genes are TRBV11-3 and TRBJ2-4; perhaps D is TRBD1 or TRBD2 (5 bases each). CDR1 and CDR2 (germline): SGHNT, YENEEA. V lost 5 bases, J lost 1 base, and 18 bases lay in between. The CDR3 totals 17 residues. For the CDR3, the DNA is TGTGCCAGCAGCCCGGGATCTTGGGGGACCGCCAAAAACATTCAGTACTTC. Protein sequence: CASSPGSWGTAKNIQYF.

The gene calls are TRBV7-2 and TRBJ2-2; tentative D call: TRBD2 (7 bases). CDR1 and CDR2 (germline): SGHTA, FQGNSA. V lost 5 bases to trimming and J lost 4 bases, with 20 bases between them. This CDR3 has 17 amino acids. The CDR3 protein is CASSRGGGGRGTGELFF. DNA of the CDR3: TGTGCCAGCAGCCGAGGGGGGGGGGGGAGAGGCACCGGGGAGCTGTTTTTT.

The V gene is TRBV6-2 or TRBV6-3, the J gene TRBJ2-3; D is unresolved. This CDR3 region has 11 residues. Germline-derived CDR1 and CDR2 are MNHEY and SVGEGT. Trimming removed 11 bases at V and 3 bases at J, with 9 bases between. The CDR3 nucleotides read TGTGCCTGCGGTTTGACAGATACGCAGTATTTT. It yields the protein CACGLTDTQYF.

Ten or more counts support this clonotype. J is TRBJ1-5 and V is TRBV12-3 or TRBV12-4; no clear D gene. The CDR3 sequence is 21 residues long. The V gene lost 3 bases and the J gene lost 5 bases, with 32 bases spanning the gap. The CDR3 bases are TGTGCCAGCAGTTTTTTTTTTTTTCGTCGGGGTGGGTCTTCCCGGTATCAGCCCCAGCATTTT. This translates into CASSFFFFRRGGSSRYQPQHF.

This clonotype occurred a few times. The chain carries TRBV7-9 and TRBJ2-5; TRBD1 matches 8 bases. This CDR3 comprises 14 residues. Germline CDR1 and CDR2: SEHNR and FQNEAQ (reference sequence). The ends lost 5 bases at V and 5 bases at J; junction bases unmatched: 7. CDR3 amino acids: CASSISGGLETQYF. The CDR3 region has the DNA TGTGCCAGCAGCATATCAGGGGGCTTGGAGACCCAGTACTTC. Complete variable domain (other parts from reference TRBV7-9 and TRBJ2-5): DTGVSQNPRHKITKRGQNVTFRCDPISEHNRLYWYRQTLGQGPEFLTYFQNEAQLEKSRLLSDRFSAERPKGSFSTLEIQRTEQGDSAMYLCASSISGGLETQYFGPGTRLLVL.

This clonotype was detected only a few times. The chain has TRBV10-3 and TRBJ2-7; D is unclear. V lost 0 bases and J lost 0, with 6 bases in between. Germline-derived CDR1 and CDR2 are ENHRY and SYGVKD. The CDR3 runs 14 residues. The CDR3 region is CAISESRSSYEQYF. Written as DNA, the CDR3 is TGTGCCATCAGTGAGTCAAGGAGCTCCTACGAGCAGTACTTC.

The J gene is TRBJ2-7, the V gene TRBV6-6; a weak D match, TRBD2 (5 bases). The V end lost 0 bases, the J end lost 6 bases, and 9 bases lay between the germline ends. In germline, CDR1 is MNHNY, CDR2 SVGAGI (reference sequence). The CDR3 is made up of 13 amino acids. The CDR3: CASSYSIRGEQYF. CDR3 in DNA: TGTGCCAGCAGTTACTCGATACGGGGCGAGCAGTACTTC.

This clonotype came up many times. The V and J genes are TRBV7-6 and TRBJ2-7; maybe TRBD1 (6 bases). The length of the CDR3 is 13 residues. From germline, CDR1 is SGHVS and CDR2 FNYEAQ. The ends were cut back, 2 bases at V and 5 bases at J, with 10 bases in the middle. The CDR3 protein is CASSLQGNHEQYF. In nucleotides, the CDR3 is TGTGCCAGCAGCTTACAGGGGAACCACGAGCAGTACTTC.

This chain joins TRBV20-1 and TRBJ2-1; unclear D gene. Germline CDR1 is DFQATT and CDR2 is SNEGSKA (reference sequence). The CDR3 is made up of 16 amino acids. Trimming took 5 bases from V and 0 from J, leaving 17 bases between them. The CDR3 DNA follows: TGCAGTGCTCAGATCTTTTCAGGCGGCTCCTACAATGAGCAGTTCTTC. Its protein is CSAQIFSGGSYNEQFF.

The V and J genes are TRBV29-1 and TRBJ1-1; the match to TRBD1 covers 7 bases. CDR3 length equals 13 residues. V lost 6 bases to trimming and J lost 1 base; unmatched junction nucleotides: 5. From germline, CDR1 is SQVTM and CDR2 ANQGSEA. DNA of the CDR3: TGCAGCGTGTCGACAGGGACGAACACTGAAGCTTTCTTT. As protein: CSVSTGTNTEAFF.

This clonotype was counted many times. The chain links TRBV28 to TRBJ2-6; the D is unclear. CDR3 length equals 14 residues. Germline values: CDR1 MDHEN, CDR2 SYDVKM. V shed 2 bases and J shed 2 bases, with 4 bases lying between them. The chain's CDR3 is CASSLIPGANVLTF. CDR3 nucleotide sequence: TGTGCCAGCAGTTTAATTCCTGGGGCCAACGTCCTGACTTTC.

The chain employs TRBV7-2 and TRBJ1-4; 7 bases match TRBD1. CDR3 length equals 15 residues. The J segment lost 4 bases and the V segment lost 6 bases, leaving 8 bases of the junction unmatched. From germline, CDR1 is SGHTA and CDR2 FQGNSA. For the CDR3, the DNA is TGTGCCAGCAGTCGGGGGACAGCCTTTAATGAAAAACTGTTTTTT. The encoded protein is CASSRGTAFNEKLFF.

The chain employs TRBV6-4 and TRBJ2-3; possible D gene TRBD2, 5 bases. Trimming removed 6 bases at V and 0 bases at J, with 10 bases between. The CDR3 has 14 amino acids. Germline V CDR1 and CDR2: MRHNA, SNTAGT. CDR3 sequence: CASSVDSSTDTQYF. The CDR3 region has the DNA TGTGCCAGCAGCGTGGACTCAAGCACAGATACGCAGTATTTT.

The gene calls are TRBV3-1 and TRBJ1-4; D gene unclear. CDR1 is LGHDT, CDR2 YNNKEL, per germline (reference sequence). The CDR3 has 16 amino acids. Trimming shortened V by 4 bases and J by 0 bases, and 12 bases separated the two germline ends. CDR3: CASSRLSGATNEKLFF. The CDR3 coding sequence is TGTGCCAGCAGCCGCCTCAGTGGAGCAACTAATGAAAAACTGTTTTTT.

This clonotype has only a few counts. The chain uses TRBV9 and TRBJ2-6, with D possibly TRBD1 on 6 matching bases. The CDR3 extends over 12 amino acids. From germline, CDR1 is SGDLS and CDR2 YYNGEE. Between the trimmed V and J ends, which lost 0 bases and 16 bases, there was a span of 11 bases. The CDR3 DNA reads TGTGCCAGCAGCGTAGAGAAAGGACAGCTGACTTTC. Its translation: CASSVEKGQLTF.

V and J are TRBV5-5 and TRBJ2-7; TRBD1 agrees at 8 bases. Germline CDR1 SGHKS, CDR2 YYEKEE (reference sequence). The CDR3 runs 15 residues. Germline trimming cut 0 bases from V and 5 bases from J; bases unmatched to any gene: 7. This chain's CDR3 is CASSLVNRGSHEQYF. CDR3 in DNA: TGTGCCAGCAGCTTGGTCAACAGGGGGTCCCACGAGCAGTACTTC.